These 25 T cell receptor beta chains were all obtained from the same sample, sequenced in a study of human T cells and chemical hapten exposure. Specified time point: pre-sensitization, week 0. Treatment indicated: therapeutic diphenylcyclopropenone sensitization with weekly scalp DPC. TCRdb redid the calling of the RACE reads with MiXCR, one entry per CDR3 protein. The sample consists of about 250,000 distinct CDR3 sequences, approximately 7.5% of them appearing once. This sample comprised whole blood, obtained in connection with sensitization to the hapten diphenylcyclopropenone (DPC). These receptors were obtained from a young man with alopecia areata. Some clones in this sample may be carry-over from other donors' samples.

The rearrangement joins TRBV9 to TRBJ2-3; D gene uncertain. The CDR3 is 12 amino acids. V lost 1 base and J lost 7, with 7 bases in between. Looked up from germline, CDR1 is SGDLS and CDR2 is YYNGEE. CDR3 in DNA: TGTGCCAGCAGCGTACCTGACTATACGCAGTATTTT. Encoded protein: CASSVPDYTQYF.

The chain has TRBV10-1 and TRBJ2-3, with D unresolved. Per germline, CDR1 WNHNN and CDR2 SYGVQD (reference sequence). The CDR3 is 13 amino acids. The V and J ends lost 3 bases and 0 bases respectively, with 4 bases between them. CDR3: CASSDRSTDTQYF. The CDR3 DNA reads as TGCGCCAGCAGTGACCGAAGCACAGATACGCAGTATTTT.

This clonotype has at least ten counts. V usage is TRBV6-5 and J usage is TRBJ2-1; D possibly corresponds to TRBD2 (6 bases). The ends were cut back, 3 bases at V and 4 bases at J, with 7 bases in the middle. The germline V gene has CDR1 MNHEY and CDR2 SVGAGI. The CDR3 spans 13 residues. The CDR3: CASSYGGYNEQFF. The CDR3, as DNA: TGTGCCAGCAGTTATGGGGGGTACAATGAGCAGTTCTTC.

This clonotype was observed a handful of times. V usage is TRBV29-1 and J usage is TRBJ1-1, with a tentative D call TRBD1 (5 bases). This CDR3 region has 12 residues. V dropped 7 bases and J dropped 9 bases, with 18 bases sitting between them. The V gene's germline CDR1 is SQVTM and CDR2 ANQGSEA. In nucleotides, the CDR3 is TGCAGCGGCTTTTGGCAGGGCGGACAAGCTTTCTTT. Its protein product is CSGFWQGGQAFF.

The CDR3 reads CASSGQAFNQPQHF. CDR3 nucleotides: TGTGCCAGCAGTGGACAGGCATTCAATCAGCCCCAGCATTTT. The chain has TRBV6-2 or TRBV6-3 and TRBJ1-5; 7 bases align to TRBD1. The CDR3 runs to 14 residues. V shed 5 bases and J 3 bases; nucleotides not matched to a gene: 4. Germline loops: CDR1 MNHEY, CDR2 SVGEGT.

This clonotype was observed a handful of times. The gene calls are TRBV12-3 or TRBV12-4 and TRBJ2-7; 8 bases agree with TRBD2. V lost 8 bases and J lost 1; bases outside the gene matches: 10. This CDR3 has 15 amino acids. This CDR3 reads CASRFFGGGSYEQYF. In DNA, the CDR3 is TGTGCCAGCCGCTTCTTCGGGGGGGGTTCCTACGAGCAGTACTTC.

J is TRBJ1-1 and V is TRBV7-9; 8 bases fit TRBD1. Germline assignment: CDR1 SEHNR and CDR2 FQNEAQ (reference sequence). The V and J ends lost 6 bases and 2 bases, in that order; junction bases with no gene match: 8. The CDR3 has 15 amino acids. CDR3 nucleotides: TGTGCCAGCAGGGACTGGGACAGGAGAAACACTGAAGCTTTCTTT. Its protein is CASRDWDRRNTEAFF.

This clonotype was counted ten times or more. The CDR3 DNA sequence: TGTGCCAGCAGTCCCCGGGAGGGGGCGGGTACTGAAGCTTTCTTT. Translation gives CASSPREGAGTEAFF. The rearrangement uses TRBV6-2 or TRBV6-3 and TRBJ1-1, with 7 nucleotides matching TRBD1. Trimming cost V 5 bases and J 5 bases; bases outside gene matches: 11. The CDR3 has 15 amino acids. Per the germline V gene, CDR1 is MNHEY and CDR2 is SVGEGT.

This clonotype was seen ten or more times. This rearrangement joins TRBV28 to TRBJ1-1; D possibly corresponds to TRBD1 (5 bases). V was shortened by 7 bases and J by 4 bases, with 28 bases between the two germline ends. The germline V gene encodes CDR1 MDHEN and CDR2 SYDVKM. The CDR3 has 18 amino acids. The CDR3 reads CASITLEGHRGVSTEAFF. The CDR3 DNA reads TGTGCCAGCATCACCCTGGAGGGCCACCGGGGGGTGAGCACTGAAGCTTTCTTT.

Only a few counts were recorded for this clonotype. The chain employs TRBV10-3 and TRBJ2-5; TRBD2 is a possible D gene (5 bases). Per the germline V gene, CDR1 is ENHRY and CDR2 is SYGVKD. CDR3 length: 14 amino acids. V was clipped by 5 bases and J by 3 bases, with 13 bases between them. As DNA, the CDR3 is TGTGCCATCAGTCCCCGAGGGAGAGAAGAGACCCAGTACTTC. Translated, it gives CAISPRGREETQYF.

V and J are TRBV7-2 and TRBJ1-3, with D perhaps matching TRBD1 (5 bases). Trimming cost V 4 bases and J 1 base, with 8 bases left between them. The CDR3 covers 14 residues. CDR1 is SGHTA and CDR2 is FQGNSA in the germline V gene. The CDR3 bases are TGTGCCAGCAGCTGGGACGGATCTGGAAACACCATATATTTT. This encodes CASSWDGSGNTIYF.

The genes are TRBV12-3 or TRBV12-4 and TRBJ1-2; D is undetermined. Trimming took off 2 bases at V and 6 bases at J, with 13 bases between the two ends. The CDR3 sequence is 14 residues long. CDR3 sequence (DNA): TGTGCCAGCAGTTTACGTGTGGGTTCGCATGGCTACACCTTC. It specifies CASSLRVGSHGYTF.

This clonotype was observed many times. CDR3 protein: CASSYHLGRTGNQPQHF. The CDR3 coding sequence is TGTGCCAGCAGTTACCATCTAGGAAGGACGGGCAATCAGCCCCAGCATTTT. The chain recombines TRBV6-2 or TRBV6-3 with TRBJ1-5; no firm D call. The V gene lost 2 bases and the J gene lost 2 bases, with 16 bases spanning the gap. Germline assignment: CDR1 MNHEY and CDR2 SVGEGT. There are 17 residues in the CDR3.

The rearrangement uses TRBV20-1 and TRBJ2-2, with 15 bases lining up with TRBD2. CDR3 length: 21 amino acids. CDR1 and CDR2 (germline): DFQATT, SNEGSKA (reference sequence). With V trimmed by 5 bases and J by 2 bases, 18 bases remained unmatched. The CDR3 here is CSAPNRFPGLAGGPNTGELFF. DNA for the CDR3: TGCAGTGCTCCAAACCGCTTTCCGGGACTAGCGGGGGGACCCAACACCGGGGAGCTGTTTTTT.

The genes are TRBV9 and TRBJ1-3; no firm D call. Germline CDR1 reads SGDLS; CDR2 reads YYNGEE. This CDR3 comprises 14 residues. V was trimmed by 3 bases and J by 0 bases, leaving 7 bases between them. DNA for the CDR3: TGTGCCAGCAGCGGCACTCTCTCTGGAAACACCATATATTTT. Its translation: CASSGTLSGNTIYF.

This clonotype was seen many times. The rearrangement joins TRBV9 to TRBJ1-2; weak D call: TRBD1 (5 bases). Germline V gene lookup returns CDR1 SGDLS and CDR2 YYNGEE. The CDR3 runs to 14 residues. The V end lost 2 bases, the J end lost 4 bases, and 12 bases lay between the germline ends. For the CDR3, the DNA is TGTGCCAGCAGCGTCGAGGGGTTTTCCTATGGCTACACCTTC. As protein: CASSVEGFSYGYTF.

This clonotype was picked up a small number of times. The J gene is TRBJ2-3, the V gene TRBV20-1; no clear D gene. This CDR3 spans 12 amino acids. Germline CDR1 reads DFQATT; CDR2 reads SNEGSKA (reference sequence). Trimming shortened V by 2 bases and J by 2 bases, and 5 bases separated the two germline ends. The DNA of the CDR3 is TGCAGTGCTAGACCCACCACAGATACGCAGTATTTT. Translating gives CSARPTTDTQYF.

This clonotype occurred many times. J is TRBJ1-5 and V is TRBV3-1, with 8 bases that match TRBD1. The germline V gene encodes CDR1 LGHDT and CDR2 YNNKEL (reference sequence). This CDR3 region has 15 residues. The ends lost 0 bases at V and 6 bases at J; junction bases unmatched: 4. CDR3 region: CASSQDGTGGQPQHF. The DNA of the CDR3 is TGTGCCAGCAGCCAAGATGGAACAGGGGGTCAGCCCCAGCATTTT.

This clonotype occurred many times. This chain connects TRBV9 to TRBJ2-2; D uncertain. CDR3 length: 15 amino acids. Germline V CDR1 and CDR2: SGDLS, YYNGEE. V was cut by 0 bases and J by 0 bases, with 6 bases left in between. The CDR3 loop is CASSVDGTNTGELFF. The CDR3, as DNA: TGTGCCAGCAGCGTAGATGGGACGAACACCGGGGAGCTGTTTTTT.

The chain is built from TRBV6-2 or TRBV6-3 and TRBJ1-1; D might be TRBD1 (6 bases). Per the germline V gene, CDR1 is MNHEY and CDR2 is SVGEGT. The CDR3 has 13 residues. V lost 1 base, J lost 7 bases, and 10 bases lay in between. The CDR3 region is CASSYFRDNEAFF. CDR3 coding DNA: TGTGCCAGCAGTTACTTCAGGGACAATGAAGCTTTCTTT.

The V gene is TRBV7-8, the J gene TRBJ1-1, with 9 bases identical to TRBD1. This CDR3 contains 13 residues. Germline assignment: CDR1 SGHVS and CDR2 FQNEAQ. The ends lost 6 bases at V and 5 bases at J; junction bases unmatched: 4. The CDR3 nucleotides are TGTGCCAGCAGACACAGGGGGCGGACTGAAGCTTTCTTT. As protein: CASRHRGRTEAFF.

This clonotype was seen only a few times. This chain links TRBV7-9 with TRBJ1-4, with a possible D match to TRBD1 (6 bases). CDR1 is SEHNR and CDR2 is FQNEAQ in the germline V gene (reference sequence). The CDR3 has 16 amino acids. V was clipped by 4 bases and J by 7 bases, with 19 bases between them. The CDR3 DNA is TGTGCCAGCAGCTCGCCCAGACTGATCAGGGGTGAAAAACTGTTTTTT. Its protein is CASSSPRLIRGEKLFF.

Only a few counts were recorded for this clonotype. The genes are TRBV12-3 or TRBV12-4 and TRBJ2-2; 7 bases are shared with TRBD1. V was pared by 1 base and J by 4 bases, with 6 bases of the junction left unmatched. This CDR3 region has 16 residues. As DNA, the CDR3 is TGTGCCAGCAGTTTAGAGGGGGCCGGGGTCACCGGGGAGCTGTTTTTT. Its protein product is CASSLEGAGVTGELFF.

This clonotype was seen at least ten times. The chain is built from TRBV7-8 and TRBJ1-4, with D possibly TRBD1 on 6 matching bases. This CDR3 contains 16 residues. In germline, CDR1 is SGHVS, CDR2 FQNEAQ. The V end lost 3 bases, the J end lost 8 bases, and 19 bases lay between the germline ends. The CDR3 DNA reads TGTGCCAGCAGCTTTAATTTCGGGCAGGGGCGAGAAAAACTGTTTTTT. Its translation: CASSFNFGQGREKLFF.

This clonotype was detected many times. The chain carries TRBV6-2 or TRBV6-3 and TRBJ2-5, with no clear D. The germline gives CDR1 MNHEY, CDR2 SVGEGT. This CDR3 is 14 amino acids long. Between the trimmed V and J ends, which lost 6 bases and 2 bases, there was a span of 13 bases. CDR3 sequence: CASSNVIQQETQYF. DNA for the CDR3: TGTGCCAGCAGCAACGTCATTCAACAAGAGACCCAGTACTTC.